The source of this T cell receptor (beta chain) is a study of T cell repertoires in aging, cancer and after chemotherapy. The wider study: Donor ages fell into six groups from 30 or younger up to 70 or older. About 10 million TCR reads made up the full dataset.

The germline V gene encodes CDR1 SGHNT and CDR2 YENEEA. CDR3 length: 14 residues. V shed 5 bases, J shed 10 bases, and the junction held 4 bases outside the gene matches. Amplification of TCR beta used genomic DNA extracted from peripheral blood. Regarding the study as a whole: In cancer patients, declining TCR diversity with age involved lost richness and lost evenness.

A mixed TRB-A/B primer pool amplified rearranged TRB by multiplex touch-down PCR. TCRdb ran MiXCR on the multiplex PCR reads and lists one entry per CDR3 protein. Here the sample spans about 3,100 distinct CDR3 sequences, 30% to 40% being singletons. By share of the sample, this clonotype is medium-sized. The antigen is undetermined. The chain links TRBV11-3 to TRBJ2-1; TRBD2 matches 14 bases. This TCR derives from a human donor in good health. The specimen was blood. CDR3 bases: TGTGCCAGCAGCGCCAGGACTAGCGGGGGGGAGCAGTTCTTC. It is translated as CASSARTSGGEQFF.